This T cell receptor beta chain was observed in a study of T cell responses to AZD1222 COVID-19 vaccine. Study context: Investigators merged groups given second doses at roughly 4 or roughly 12 weeks. General study results and limits: Only six or seven AZD1222 recipients tested seropositive at baseline. Distributed over spike, vaccine-associated CD4 TCRs predominated at 160-218 and 743-854. None of the repertoires were sampled until the peak T cell response had passed.

As regards this clone: The antigen remains undetermined.

V lost 5 bases and J 5 bases, leaving 12 bases between the germline ends. The CDR3 extends over 14 amino acids. Germline V gene lookup returns CDR1 SGHTA and CDR2 FQGNSA. Produced via immunoSEQ multiplex PCR; TCRdb's table is partial and in-frame only. The data contain 100,000 to 150,000 clones, 65% to 90% of them singletons. The V and J genes are TRBV7-2 and TRBJ1-4; TRBD1 might be the D (6 bases). The origin of this receptor is an adult in good health. This material consisted of peripheral blood, taken on day 0 of AZD1222 vaccination. CDR3 residues: CASSAGQKNEKLFF. In DNA, the CDR3 is TGTGCCAGCAGCGCGGGACAAAAAAATGAAAAACTGTTTTTT. The entire variable domain, with the rest obtained from reference TRBV7-2 and TRBJ1-4, is as follows: GAGVSQSPSNKVTEKGKDVELRCDPISGHTALYWYRQSLGQGLEFLIYFQGNSAPDKSGLPSDRFSAERTGGSVSTLTIQRTQQEDSAVYLCASSAGQKNEKLFFGSGTQLSVL.